These 4 T cell receptor beta chains were sequenced from one sample in a study of OX40 agonist ivuxolimab in advanced cancers. Data came from immunoSEQ multiplex PCR; TCRdb stores just in-frame clones and leaves some out. The sample holds about 50,000 clones, 82% seen once. Material: CD4+ or CD8+ T cells sorted from blood, obtained in a trial of the OX40 agonist ivuxolimab. These receptors all stem from an adult with an advanced solid tumor such as melanoma, head and neck, liver or kidney cancer.

V usage is TRBV7-8 and J usage is TRBJ1-1, with D unresolved. Germline V gene data show CDR1 as SGHVS and CDR2 as FQNEAQ. Trimming left V 5 bases short and J 10 bases short, with 11 bases between. The CDR3 sequence is 11 residues long. The CDR3 coding sequence is TGTGCCAGCAGCCCACGGGGTACAGCTTTCTTT. It is translated as CASSPRGTAFF.

The CDR3 protein is CASTLGGNTGELFF. CDR3 sequence (DNA): TGTGCCAGCACCCTCGGGGGGAACACCGGGGAGCTGTTTTTT. The rearrangement links TRBV7-9 to TRBJ2-2; D may be TRBD2 (6 bases). Looked up from germline, CDR1 is SEHNR and CDR2 is FQNEAQ (reference sequence). Trimming took off 7 bases at V and 1 base at J, with 10 bases between the two ends. The CDR3 runs 14 residues.

The chain couples TRBV10-2 to TRBJ1-3, with D perhaps matching TRBD1 (6 bases). CDR1 and CDR2 (germline): WSHSY, SAAADI. The V and J ends lost 8 bases and 0 bases respectively, with 14 bases between them. The CDR3 totals 15 residues. The CDR3 region has the DNA TGCGCCAGCCGGGGGGGGCCGAGCTCTGGAAACACCATATATTTT. This translates into CASRGGPSSGNTIYF.

This clone was found once. This chain joins TRBV5-4 and TRBJ1-3; a possible D gene is TRBD1 (6 bases). Between the trimmed V and J ends, which lost 3 bases and 4 bases, there was a span of 14 bases. Germline-derived CDR1 and CDR2 are SGHNT and YYREEE (reference sequence). The CDR3 consists of 15 residues. The DNA for the CDR3 is TGTGCCAGCAGCTACCCACAGGGAGGGGGAAACACCATATATTTT. It is translated as CASSYPQGGGNTIYF.